This T cell receptor beta chain was recovered during a study of T cell responses to AZD1222 COVID-19 vaccine. Whole-study results and caveats: Most donors were white British, females outnumbered males, and clonal diversity was possibly underestimated. Targeting of unmutated variant regions was reportedly seen in nearly half of spike-specific TCRs.

V gave up 5 bases and J gave up 0 bases, with 16 bases separating them. The CDR3 consists of 16 residues. The germline gives CDR1 SEHNR, CDR2 FQNEAQ (reference sequence). The assay was immunoSEQ multiplex PCR, and TCRdb's table has in-frame clones only and misses some. The table has some 56,000 clones, 85% to 90% seen once; the top ten hold about 6.3%. For this clone: Its target is unknown.

The origin of this receptor is an adult who received the AZD1222 COVID-19 vaccine. This specimen consisted of peripheral blood, obtained 28 days after the second AZD1222 dose. The chain uses TRBV7-9 and TRBJ1-2; D not certain. CDR3 coding DNA: TGTGCCAGCAGCCTCAGTCAGAAGCTTACTAACTATGGCTACACCTTC. Translated, it gives CASSLSQKLTNYGYTF.